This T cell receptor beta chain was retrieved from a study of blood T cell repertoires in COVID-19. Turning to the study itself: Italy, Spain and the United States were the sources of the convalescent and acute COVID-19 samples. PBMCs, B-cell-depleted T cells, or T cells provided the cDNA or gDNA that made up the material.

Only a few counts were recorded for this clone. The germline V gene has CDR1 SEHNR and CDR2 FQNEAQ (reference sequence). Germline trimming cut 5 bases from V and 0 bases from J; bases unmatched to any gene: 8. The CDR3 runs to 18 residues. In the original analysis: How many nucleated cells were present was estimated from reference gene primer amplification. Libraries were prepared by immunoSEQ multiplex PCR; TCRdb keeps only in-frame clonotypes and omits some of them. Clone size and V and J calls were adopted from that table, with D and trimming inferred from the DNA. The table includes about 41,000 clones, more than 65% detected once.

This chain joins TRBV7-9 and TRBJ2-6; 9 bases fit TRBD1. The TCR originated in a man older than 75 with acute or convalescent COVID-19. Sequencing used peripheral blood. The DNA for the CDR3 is TGTGCCAGCAGCACCGAGGACAGGGGATCCTCTGGGGCCAACGTCCTGACTTTC. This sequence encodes CASSTEDRGSSGANVLTF.